These 12 T cell receptor beta chains share one sample of origin, sequenced in a study of OX40 agonist ivuxolimab in advanced cancers. The library was produced with the immunoSEQ multiplex PCR assay. The table comes from immuneACCESS by way of TCRdb, which keeps in-frame sequences with V and J called. Part of the clones is missing from these tables; in studies checked, under half for an unresolved V gene and the rest for unknown reasons. The sample records 65,000 to 80,000 clones, about 89% of which are singletons. Just over 14% of the sample lies in the top ten. The input for sequencing was CD4+ or CD8+ T cells sorted from blood, taken in a trial of the OX40 agonist ivuxolimab. The receptors derive from an adult with an advanced solid tumor such as melanoma, head and neck, liver or kidney cancer.

V gene TRBV2 combines with J gene TRBJ2-1; 7 nucleotides line up with TRBD2. CDR1 is SNHLY and CDR2 is FYNNEI in the germline V gene. Trimming cost V 4 bases and J 7 bases; bases outside gene matches: 13. The CDR3 has 16 amino acids. CDR3 sequence reads: CASSGNLAGRRNEQFF. DNA of the CDR3: TGTGCCAGCAGTGGGAACTTAGCGGGCCGCCGGAATGAGCAGTTCTTC.

This sequence joins TRBV6-1 and TRBJ1-5; D is ambiguous. CDR3 length equals 15 residues. Germline V gene lookup returns CDR1 MNHNS and CDR2 SASEGT. Trimming took 5 bases from V and 2 from J, leaving 13 bases between them. Here the CDR3 DNA reads TGTGCCAGCAGTCCTCTGACGGGCGGCAATCAGCCCCAGCATTTT. Translated, it gives CASSPLTGGNQPQHF.

The chain uses TRBV7-9 and TRBJ1-5; D gene unclear. The ends were cut back, 1 base at V and 0 bases at J, with 10 bases in the middle. CDR1 SEHNR and CDR2 FQNEAQ come from the germline V gene (reference sequence). This CDR3 comprises 16 residues. Here the CDR3 DNA reads TGTGCCAGCAGCTTAGGACCCGGGGATAGCAATCAGCCCCAGCATTTT. Translation gives CASSLGPGDSNQPQHF.

This clone was observed a few times. The chain links TRBV6-5 to TRBJ1-2, with D tentatively TRBD1 (6 bases). CDR1 MNHEY and CDR2 SVGAGI come from the germline V gene. Trimming pared 0 bases from V and 4 bases from J, leaving 9 bases between. The CDR3 sequence is 14 residues long. The CDR3 is CASSYSQTGYGYTF. The CDR3 nucleotides are TGTGCCAGCAGTTACTCTCAGACAGGCTATGGCTACACCTTC.

This clone has a single count. The V gene is TRBV11-2, the J gene TRBJ2-1; 10 positions match TRBD1. The J segment lost 5 bases and the V segment lost 5 bases, leaving 9 bases of the junction unmatched. The CDR3 has 16 residues. Germline loops: CDR1 SGHAT, CDR2 FQNNGV. CDR3 nucleotide sequence: TGTGCCAGCAGCCCCAGTGCTGGGACAGGGGACAATGAGCAGTTCTTC. Translation gives CASSPSAGTGDNEQFF. The whole variable domain, filled in from reference TRBV11-2 and TRBJ2-1, reads EAGVAQSPRYKIIEKRQSVAFWCNPISGHATLYWYQQILGQGPKLLIQFQNNGVVDDSQLPKDRFSAERLKGVDSTLKIQPAKLEDSAVYLCASSPSAGTGDNEQFFGPGTRLTVL.

This sequence joins TRBV28 and TRBJ1-2; D unclear. Deletions cut 5 bases from V and 1 base from J, with 17 bases between. Germline V gene lookup returns CDR1 MDHEN and CDR2 SYDVKM. The CDR3 sequence is 16 residues long. CDR3 nucleotides: TGTGCCAGCAGTCCCCACACGGGCCTTGGTAACTATGGCTACACCTTC. This encodes CASSPHTGLGNYGYTF.

Notes on this clone: Only one base separates this from a far larger clonotype, so it likely reflects a read error. The chain recombines TRBV6-5 with TRBJ2-2; possibly TRBD1 for D (6 bases). CDR3 length: 13 amino acids. The V gene lost 2 bases and the J gene lost 5 bases, with 6 bases spanning the gap. Germline lookup yields CDR1 MNHEY and CDR2 SVGAGI. This chain's CDR3 is CASSYRGTGELFF. CDR3 bases: TGTGCCAGCAGTTACAGGGGGACCGGGGAGCTGTTTTTT.

This chain joins TRBV6-5 and TRBJ2-7; 10 bases align to TRBD2. Germline trimming cut 4 bases from V and 4 bases from J; bases unmatched to any gene: 7. Germline V lookup: CDR1 MNHEY, CDR2 SVGAGI. The CDR3 runs 15 residues. In DNA, the CDR3 is TGTGCCAGCAGTTCCCGGACTAGCGGTGGGTACGAGCAGTACTTC. Translation: CASSSRTSGGYEQYF.

The chain links TRBV7-3 to TRBJ1-1; D remains ambiguous. V lost 1 base, J lost 1 base, and 7 bases lay in between. This CDR3 has 14 residues. Germline V gene data show CDR1 as SGHTA and CDR2 as FQGTGA. In DNA, the CDR3 is TGTGCCAGCAGCTTAAGATTCCCGAACACTGAAGCTTTCTTT. This encodes CASSLRFPNTEAFF.

Here the CDR3 reads CASSMGSYEQYF. In nucleotides, the CDR3 is TGTGCCAGCTCCATGGGCTCCTACGAGCAGTACTTC. J is TRBJ2-7 and V is TRBV28; D not certain. V was cut by 8 bases and J by 0 bases, with 8 bases left in between. This CDR3 contains 12 residues. Germline CDR1 is MDHEN and CDR2 is SYDVKM.

As for this clone: The sample contains more than one DNA sequence encoding this CDR3. The chain couples TRBV5-4 to TRBJ2-4, with TRBD2 as a possible D gene (7 bases). CDR1 and CDR2 (germline): SGHNT, YYREEE (reference sequence). V gave up 0 bases and J gave up 1 base, with 14 bases separating them. The CDR3 is 17 residues long. CDR3 sequence reads: CASSLVTGRGAKNIQYF. Here the CDR3 DNA reads TGTGCCAGCAGCTTGGTTACAGGGCGGGGGGCCAAAAACATTCAGTACTTC.

CDR3: CASSQRAGSGNQPQHF. CDR3 coding DNA: TGCGCCAGCAGCCAACGAGCGGGTTCGGGCAATCAGCCCCAGCATTTT. This rearrangement joins TRBV4-1 to TRBJ1-5, with no clear D. The germline CDR1 and CDR2 sequences are MGHRA and YSYEKL. The CDR3 runs to 16 residues. Trimming cost V 2 bases and J 2 bases, with 13 bases left between them.